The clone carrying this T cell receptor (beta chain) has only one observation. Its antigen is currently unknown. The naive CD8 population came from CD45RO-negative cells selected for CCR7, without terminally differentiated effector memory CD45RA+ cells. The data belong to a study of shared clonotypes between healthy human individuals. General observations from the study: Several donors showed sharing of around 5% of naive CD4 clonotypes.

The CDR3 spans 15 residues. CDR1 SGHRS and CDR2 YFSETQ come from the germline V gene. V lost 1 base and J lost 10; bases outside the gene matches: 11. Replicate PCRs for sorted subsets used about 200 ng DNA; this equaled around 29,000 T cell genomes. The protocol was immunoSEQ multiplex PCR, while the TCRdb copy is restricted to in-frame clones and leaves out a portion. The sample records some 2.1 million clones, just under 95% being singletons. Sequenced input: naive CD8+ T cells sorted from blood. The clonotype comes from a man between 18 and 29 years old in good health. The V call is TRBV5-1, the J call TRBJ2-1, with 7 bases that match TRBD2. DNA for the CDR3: TGCGCCAGCAGCTTGATGGGCGGGGGTTCCCCCGAGCAGTTCTTC. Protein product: CASSLMGGGSPEQFF.